This T cell receptor (beta chain) emerged from a study of T cell changes during pregnancy in multiple sclerosis. Measured with immunoSEQ multiplex PCR; TCRdb has only the in-frame clones, and not every one. The repertoire holds some 64,000 clones, with around nine tenths as singletons. The V gene end was trimmed by 1 base and the J gene end by 4 bases; junction bases not matched to a gene: 5. This CDR3 has 15 residues. Germline V gene data show CDR1 as LGHNA and CDR2 as YSLEER. The clonotype comes from a female donor in good health, enrolled as a control in a pregnancy study. The genes are TRBV4-3 and TRBJ1-1, with 8 positions matching TRBD1. Source: peripheral blood, taken in the first trimester of pregnancy. CDR3 DNA: TGCGCCAGCAGCCAAGCGACAGGGGTAGTCACTGAAGCTTTCTTT. Amino acid sequence: CASSQATGVVTEAFF.